The rows below give T cell receptor beta chains drawn from one sample of a study of OX40 agonist ivuxolimab in advanced cancers. Clones were read by immunoSEQ multiplex PCR, and TCRdb kept only the in-frame ones, dropping some. The sample includes 50,000 to 85,000 clones, less than 85% of them seen just once. The material was CD4+ or CD8+ T cells sorted from blood, obtained in a trial of the OX40 agonist ivuxolimab. The receptors derive from an adult with an advanced solid tumor such as melanoma, head and neck, liver or kidney cancer. Each CDR3 is given with its conserved first and last residue. The D gene is left open where the match is weak. Some rows have no size entry. The others give once, few or many, or a class for an expanded clone.

J gene	V gene	D gene	clone size	CDR3 protein	CDR3 DNA
TRBJ2-5	TRBV5-1	TRBD2	NA	CASSLSGIETQYF	TGCGCCAGCAGCCTCAGCGGGATTGAGACCCAGTACTTC
TRBJ2-1	TRBV28	TRBD1	NA	CASSPPGQGNEQFF	TGTGCCAGCAGTCCCCCAGGACAGGGAAATGAGCAGTTCTTC
TRBJ2-3	TRBV15	TRBD2	NA	CATSTSGGVTDTQYF	TGTGCCACCAGCACGAGCGGGGGGGTCACAGATACGCAGTATTTT
TRBJ2-7	TRBV6-6	NA	NA	CASSYGSGPYYEQYF	TGTGCCAGCAGTTACGGGTCAGGGCCTTACTACGAGCAGTACTTC
TRBJ2-1	TRBV18	TRBD2	NA	CASSPPGLAGGLTNEQFF	TGTGCCAGCTCACCTCCAGGACTAGCGGGGGGCCTTACCAATGAGCAGTTCTTC
TRBJ1-6	TRBV5-1	NA	few	CASRRGLEGNSPLHF	TGCGCCAGCAGGAGAGGCCTCGAGGGGAATTCACCCCTCCACTTT
TRBJ1-3	TRBV28	TRBD1	once	CASSRDRAGNTIYF	TGTGCCAGCAGTAGGGACAGGGCTGGAAACACCATATATTTT
TRBJ2-7	TRBV30	NA	NA	CAWSGGNYEQYF	TGTGCCTGGAGTGGCGGCAACTACGAGCAGTACTTC
TRBJ1-4	TRBV7-2	NA	NA	CASSPTRAANEKLFF	TGTGCCAGCAGCCCCACGAGGGCTGCAAATGAAAAACTGTTTTTT
TRBJ2-3	TRBV7-2	TRBD2	NA	CASSLVAGGTDTQYF	TGTGCCAGCAGCTTAGTTGCGGGGGGAACAGATACGCAGTATTTT
TRBJ2-2	TRBV6-5	NA	NA	CASSRQDTGELFF	TGTGCCAGCAGTCGCCAGGACACCGGGGAGCTGTTTTTT
TRBJ2-4	TRBV6-1	TRBD1	NA	CASSEAPTGGKAYF	TGTGCCAGCAGTGAGGCCCCAACAGGGGGTAAGGCGTACTTC
TRBJ2-6	TRBV7-8	NA	NA	CASSLVAVLTF	TGTGCCAGCAGCTTAGTTGCCGTCCTGACTTTC
TRBJ1-5	TRBV15	NA	NA	CATSGAGSSNQPQHF	TGTGCCACCAGCGGGGCAGGGTCAAGCAATCAGCCCCAGCATTTT
TRBJ2-3	TRBV5-4	TRBD2	once	CASSRTSGGQTDTQYF	TGTGCCAGCAGCCGGACTAGCGGGGGGCAGACAGATACGCAGTATTTT
TRBJ2-3	TRBV28	NA	NA	CASSLADTQYF	TGTGCCAGCAGTTTAGCCGATACGCAGTATTTT
TRBJ2-5	TRBV28	NA	NA	CASSPWTEQETQYF	TGTGCCAGCAGTCCCTGGACAGAGCAAGAGACCCAGTACTTC
TRBJ2-5	TRBV27	NA	NA	CASSFGVWETQYF	TGTGCCAGCAGTTTTGGTGTATGGGAGACCCAGTACTTC
TRBJ2-7	TRBV30	NA	once	CAWSRGTLFGEQYF	TGTGCCTGGAGTCGCGGGACTCTATTTGGGGAGCAGTACTTC
TRBJ1-5	TRBV7-9	NA	few	CASSPTGSYSNQPQHF	TGTGCCAGCAGCCCGACAGGTTCATATAGCAATCAGCCCCAGCATTTT
TRBJ1-1	TRBV27	NA	NA	CASSLGTDQFNTEAFF	TGTGCCAGCAGCCTAGGGACCGACCAATTTAACACTGAAGCTTTCTTT
TRBJ1-1	TRBV4-3	NA	NA	CASSPVTGNTEAFF	TGCGCCAGCAGTCCAGTGACGGGGAACACTGAAGCTTTCTTT
TRBJ2-6	TRBV6-1	NA	NA	CASSPSPSGANVLTF	TGTGCCAGCAGTCCTAGTCCTAGTGGGGCCAACGTCCTGACTTTC
TRBJ2-5	TRBV5-1	NA	NA	CASSPGVQETQYF	TGCGCCAGCAGCCCCGGGGTGCAAGAGACCCAGTACTTC
TRBJ1-5	TRBV6-5	NA	NA	CASRQRQAWNQPQHF	TGTGCCAGCAGGCAAAGACAGGCGTGGAATCAGCCCCAGCATTTT
TRBJ1-5	TRBV19	TRBD1	NA	CASRPTGGGNQPQHF	TGTGCCAGTAGACCCACAGGGGGTGGCAATCAGCCCCAGCATTTT
TRBJ1-1	TRBV7-2	NA	NA	CASRPPGANTEAFF	TGTGCCAGCAGGCCCCCAGGTGCGAACACTGAAGCTTTCTTT
TRBJ2-1	TRBV19	TRBD2	NA	CASSGGTSGYNEQFF	TGTGCCAGTAGCGGCGGGACTAGCGGTTACAATGAGCAGTTCTTC
TRBJ2-2	TRBV21-1	NA	NA	CASSKKTPAFTGELFF	TGTGCCAGCAGCAAAAAAACCCCAGCCTTCACCGGGGAGCTGTTTTTT
TRBJ2-7	TRBV28	TRBD2	few	CASSSLAGDQYEQYF	TGTGCCAGCAGTTCTCTAGCGGGAGATCAGTACGAGCAGTACTTC
TRBJ2-3	TRBV7-2	TRBD2	once	CARGLAGDTQYF	TGTGCCAGGGGACTAGCTGGAGATACGCAGTATTTT
TRBJ2-1	TRBV5-6	NA	NA	CASSLTGRDEQFF	TGTGCCAGCAGCTTGACGGGAAGGGATGAGCAGTTCTTC
TRBJ2-3	TRBV7-8	NA	once	CASSFFEKPTDTQYF	TGTGCCAGCAGCTTTTTTGAAAAACCCACAGATACGCAGTATTTT
TRBJ1-1	TRBV5-1	TRBD1	NA	CASSLGSGQGGKAFF	TGCGCCAGCAGCTTAGGGTCGGGACAGGGAGGGAAAGCTTTCTTT
TRBJ1-1	TRBV6-5	NA	NA	CASSPPRGMNTEAFF	TGTGCCAGCAGCCCTCCCCGTGGGATGAACACTGAAGCTTTCTTT
TRBJ2-1	TRBV7-9	NA	few	CASSLAPGPVGSYNEQFF	TGTGCCAGCAGCTTAGCGCCGGGTCCGGTGGGTTCCTACAATGAGCAGTTCTTC
TRBJ2-7	TRBV19	TRBD1	NA	CASRLDRSAYEQYF	TGTGCCAGTAGGCTGGACAGGTCCGCCTACGAGCAGTACTTC
TRBJ2-1	TRBV7-6	NA	NA	CASSVMGIYNEQFF	TGTGCCAGCAGCGTGATGGGTATCTACAATGAGCAGTTCTTC
TRBJ2-1	TRBV18	TRBD2	NA	CASSPRGTSGRSSYNEQFF	TGTGCCAGCTCACCGAGGGGGACTAGCGGGAGGAGCTCCTACAATGAGCAGTTCTTC
TRBJ2-7	TRBV7-8	NA	few	CASSLGHRDYEQYF	TGTGCCAGCAGCCTGGGCCACAGAGACTACGAGCAGTACTTC
TRBJ2-2	TRBV30	NA	NA	CAWRGVGELFF	TGTGCCTGGAGGGGCGTCGGGGAGCTGTTTTTT
TRBJ2-1	TRBV6-5	TRBD2	NA	CASREGLAGGQQFF	TGTGCCTCTCGAGAGGGACTAGCGGGAGGTCAGCAGTTCTTC
TRBJ1-3	TRBV7-2	NA	NA	CASSLERFISGNTIYF	TGTGCCAGCAGCTTAGAGCGGTTTATATCTGGAAACACCATATATTTT